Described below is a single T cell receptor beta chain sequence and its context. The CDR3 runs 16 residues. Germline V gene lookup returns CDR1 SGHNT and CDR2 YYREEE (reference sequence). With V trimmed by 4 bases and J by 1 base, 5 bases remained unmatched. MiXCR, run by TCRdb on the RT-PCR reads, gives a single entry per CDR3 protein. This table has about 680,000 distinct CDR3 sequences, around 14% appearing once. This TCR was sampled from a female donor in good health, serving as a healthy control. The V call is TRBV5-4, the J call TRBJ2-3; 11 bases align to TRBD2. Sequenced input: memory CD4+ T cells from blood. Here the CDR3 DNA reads TGTGCCAGCAGCCGAATTAGCGGGGGGGGCACAGATACGCAGTATTTT. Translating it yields CASSRISGGGTDTQYF. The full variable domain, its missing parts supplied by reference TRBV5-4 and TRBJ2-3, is ETGVTQSPTHLIKTRGQQVTLRCSSQSGHNTVSWYQQALGQGPQFIFQYYREEENGRGNFPPRFSGLQFPNYSSELNVNALELDDSALYLCASSRISGGGTDTQYFGPGTRLTVL.